These 8 T cell receptor beta chains originate from one sample sequenced in a study of T cell responses to AZD1222 COVID-19 vaccine. Assay used: immunoSEQ multiplex PCR; TCRdb lists only in-frame clones, some missing. The profile shows around 150,000 clones, roughly 90% of them singletons. The material sequenced was peripheral blood, taken 28 days after the second AZD1222 dose. The receptors stem from an adult who received the AZD1222 COVID-19 vaccine.

This clone has more than one count but fewer than ten. The J gene is TRBJ2-4, the V gene TRBV21-1. TRBV21-1 is a listed pseudogene. CDR3 length equals 14 residues. This CDR3 reads CATDRKSSVSIQYF. CDR3 in DNA: TGTGCCACCGATAGGAAGAGCTCCGTAAGCATTCAGTACTTC.

The V call is TRBV4-1, the J call TRBJ2-7, with 7 positions matching TRBD2. CDR1 and CDR2 (germline): MGHRA, YSYEKL. Trimming at V came to 1 base and at J to 3 bases, leaving 15 bases not matched to a gene. The CDR3 is 18 amino acids. In nucleotides, the CDR3 is TGCGCCAGCAGCCAAGTGGGTGGGGAGGGAATCAGCGGCTACGAGCAGTACTTC. As protein: CASSQVGGEGISGYEQYF.

V and J are TRBV7-8 and TRBJ2-1; 10 bases match TRBD2. This CDR3 spans 16 amino acids. The germline gives CDR1 SGHVS, CDR2 FQNEAQ. V dropped 5 bases and J dropped 6; count of bases not matched to a gene: 10. CDR3: CASSRGGTSALNEQFF. As DNA, the CDR3 is TGTGCCAGCAGCCGAGGCGGGACTAGCGCCCTCAATGAGCAGTTCTTC.

This sequence joins TRBV18 and TRBJ1-5; 10 bases map to TRBD1. The CDR3 extends over 14 amino acids. With V trimmed by 3 bases and J by 5 bases, 1 base remained unmatched. Germline V gene lookup returns CDR1 KGHSH and CDR2 LQKENI. The CDR3 DNA is TGTGCCAGCTCACCGACAGGGGGCGATCAGCCCCAGCATTTT. Translated: CASSPTGGDQPQHF.

This chain connects TRBV6-1 to TRBJ1-2; 8 bases map to TRBD1. Trimming took 6 bases from V and 8 from J; bases not matched to a gene: 5. CDR1 is MNHNS and CDR2 is SASEGT in the germline V gene. The CDR3 runs 12 residues. CDR3: CASRQGTGGYTF. CDR3 sequence (DNA): TGTGCCAGCAGGCAGGGGACAGGAGGCTACACCTTC.

This clone has a handful of counts. The gene calls are TRBV2 and TRBJ2-1, with D perhaps matching TRBD1 (6 bases). V was trimmed by 5 bases and J by 5 bases, leaving 13 bases between them. Germline CDR1 reads SNHLY; CDR2 reads FYNNEI. The CDR3 runs to 14 residues. CDR3 region: CASSQGRTDNEQFF. The CDR3 bases are TGTGCCAGCAGTCAGGGGAGAACGGACAATGAGCAGTTCTTC.

This clone was detected only once. V gene TRBV5-4 combines with J gene TRBJ2-5; 7 bases line up with TRBD1. Germline trimming cut 0 bases from V and 1 base from J; bases unmatched to any gene: 6. The CDR3 runs to 16 residues. Germline CDR1 SGHNT, CDR2 YYREEE (reference sequence). CDR3 region: CASSLAHRGLQETQYF. CDR3 coding DNA: TGTGCCAGCAGCTTGGCGCACAGGGGCCTCCAAGAGACCCAGTACTTC.

DNA for the CDR3: TGTGCCAGCAGCTTGACGGGTACGACTGAAGCTTTCTTT. Its protein is CASSLTGTTEAFF. J is TRBJ1-1 and V is TRBV5-5; D is ambiguous. The V end lost 1 base, the J end lost 5 bases, and 9 bases lay between the germline ends. CDR3 length: 13 residues. Germline CDR1 and CDR2: SGHKS and YYEKEE (reference sequence).